The rows below give T cell receptor beta chains drawn from one sample of a study of vaccination effects on CD4 cells after COVID-19. The table came from immunoSEQ multiplex PCR; TCRdb's copy has only in-frame clones and leaves some out. The data contain roughly 20,000 clones, 70% of them seen just once; the ten biggest clones take up about 16%. Their target antigens are unknown. Material: CD4+ T cells from PBMCs cultured with HCoV-229E spike peptides, obtained before COVID-19 vaccination. The source is a human donor who received a COVID-19 vaccine. Each CDR3 is given with its conserved first and last residue. A D gene is named only where the DNA matches it firmly. The listing skips clone size in some rows; elsewhere it reads once, few, many or a size class.

TRBJ2-5 TRBV5-1 NA NA TGCGCCAGCAGCGGAGCTGGACCCACCCAAGAGACCCAGTACTTC CASSGAGPTQETQYF
TRBJ2-7 TRBV9 TRBD1 NA TGTGCCAGCAGCAAAGGACAGGCAGTTTCCTACGAGCAGTACTTC CASSKGQAVSYEQYF
TRBJ1-2 TRBV3-1/TRBV3-2 TRBD1 few TGTGCCAGCAGAGAGACAGGGATTGGAGGCTACACCTTC CASRETGIGGYTF
TRBJ1-1 TRBV18 TRBD1 NA TGTGCCAGCTCTACTGGACAGGGAGAAGCTTTCTTT CASSTGQGEAFF
TRBJ2-2 TRBV27 TRBD2 once TGTGCCAGCAGTTCTACCGGGACTAGCGGGAGAATTACCGGGGAGCTGTTTTTT CASSSTGTSGRITGELFF
TRBJ1-1 TRBV6-5 TRBD1 NA TGTGCCAGCAGCCGCGGGACAGCCCAACCTGAGGCTTTCTTT CASSRGTAQPEAFF
TRBJ2-5 TRBV7-9 NA NA TGTGCCAGCAGCTTAGGTGACATGGGGGAGACCCAGTACTTC CASSLGDMGETQYF
TRBJ1-2 TRBV10-3 NA NA TGTGCCATCAGTGATGGCGGCTATGGCTACACCTTC CAISDGGYGYTF
TRBJ1-2 TRBV25-1 NA NA TGTGCCAGCAGTGAATCGATCCAGGGCGCGGGGGGCTACACCTTC CASSESIQGAGGYTF
TRBJ2-6 TRBV18 TRBD1 NA TGTGCCAGCTCACCCCAGACAGGGGGAAACTCTGGGGCCAACGTCCTGACTTTC CASSPQTGGNSGANVLTF
TRBJ2-7 TRBV19 TRBD1 NA TGTGCCAGTAGTACCCCGACAGGGGTCCCCTACGAGCAGTACTTC CASSTPTGVPYEQYF
TRBJ2-7 TRBV19 NA NA TGTGCCAGTAGCAAGACATCTTTCCACGAGCAGTACTTC CASSKTSFHEQYF
TRBJ1-2 TRBV11-2 NA NA TGTGCCAGCAGCTCCTACGTCGGAGGGGATGGCTACACCTTC CASSSYVGGDGYTF
TRBJ2-1 TRBV6-5 TRBD2 NA TGTGCCAGCAGTCTAGCGGGGGGCGCCTACAATGAGCAGTTCTTC CASSLAGGAYNEQFF
TRBJ2-1 TRBV6-1 NA NA TGTGCCAGCAGTGAAGCAGGGTACAATGAGCAGTTCTTC CASSEAGYNEQFF
TRBJ1-6 TRBV5-1 NA once TGCGCCAGCAGCTTGGAGCTGAGCTCCTATAATTCACCCCTCCACTTT CASSLELSSYNSPLHF
TRBJ1-2 TRBV7-9 TRBD1 NA TGTGCCAGCAGCTTCGAGGACAGGGGCTACACCTTC CASSFEDRGYTF
TRBJ1-2 TRBV28 NA NA TGTGCCAGCAGTTTCGGCAAAGCTAACTATGGCTACACCTTC CASSFGKANYGYTF
TRBJ2-5 TRBV2 NA NA TGTGCCAGCAACAGGGGAGGGGAGACCCAGTACTTC CASNRGGETQYF
TRBJ2-2 TRBV2 NA once TGTGCCAGCAGTGACCGGGGGTATGGGAGCACCGGGGAGCTGTTTTTT CASSDRGYGSTGELFF
TRBJ2-7 TRBV3-1/TRBV3-2 TRBD2 NA TGTGCCAGCAGCCAAAGGAGGCTAGCGGTCTCCTACGAGCAGTACTTC CASSQRRLAVSYEQYF
TRBJ1-5 TRBV2 NA NA TGTGCCAGCAGTCTAACCAGAGGGCACAATCAGCCCCAGCATTTT CASSLTRGHNQPQHF
TRBJ2-2 TRBV7-7 TRBD1 NA TGTGCCAGCAGCTTAGGGCACTTACAGGGGGCCGGGGAGCTGTTTTTT CASSLGHLQGAGELFF
TRBJ1-2 TRBV27 TRBD1 NA TGTGCCAGCAGTTTATCTACGACAGGGAATTACTATGGCTACACCTTC CASSLSTTGNYYGYTF
TRBJ1-1 TRBV19 TRBD1 NA TGTGCCAGTAGTATCACAGGGGGCACTGAAGCTTTCTTT CASSITGGTEAFF
TRBJ2-3 TRBV10-1 NA NA TGCGCCAGCAGCCCGTCCTCGGATACGCAGTATTTT CASSPSSDTQYF
TRBJ2-5 TRBV9 NA few TGTGCCAGCAGCGTAGATTTCGGAGAGACCCAGTACTTC CASSVDFGETQYF
TRBJ2-1 TRBV10-1 TRBD2 NA TGCGCCAGCAGTGAGGGTAGCGGGGGGGTCTCATATTCCTACAATGAGCAGTTCTTC CASSEGSGGVSYSYNEQFF
TRBJ2-1 TRBV11-2 NA medium-sized TGTGCCAGCAGCTTAGATAGGGGAGCCTACAATGAGCAGTTCTTC CASSLDRGAYNEQFF
TRBJ1-3 TRBV6-5 NA NA TGTGCCAGCAGTTACTCCCCCGACAGGTTGAGAAACACCATATATTTT CASSYSPDRLRNTIYF
TRBJ2-7 TRBV5-1 NA NA TGCGCCAGCCTACCACTCCCGGGACTGCGACTGAACGAGCAGTACTTC CASLPLPGLRLNEQYF
TRBJ2-1 TRBV11-2 NA NA TGTGCCAGCAGCTCGTTAGCGGCCGGATTCAATGAGCAGTTCTTC CASSSLAAGFNEQFF
TRBJ2-3 TRBV13 NA few TGTGCCAGCAGCTTCTTGGGGGCCGGCACAGATACGCAGTATTTT CASSFLGAGTDTQYF
TRBJ2-2 TRBV5-1 NA NA TGCGCCAGCAGCGACTTGGGTTGGGCTCCTAACACCGGGGAGCTGTTTTTT CASSDLGWAPNTGELFF
TRBJ1-6 TRBV30 TRBD1 NA TGTGCCTGGAGCAATAAACGGACAGGGAAGGTCTATAATTCACCCCTCCACTTT CAWSNKRTGKVYNSPLHF
TRBJ2-2 TRBV12-5 NA NA TGTGCTAGTGCTAAGGACAGGAACACCGGGGAGCTGTTTTTT CASAKDRNTGELFF
TRBJ2-7 TRBV13 TRBD2 NA TGTGCCAGCAGCCCGAGGACTAGCGGGGGGATCTACGAGCAGTACTTC CASSPRTSGGIYEQYF
TRBJ1-1 TRBV29-1 NA NA TGCAGCGTTGAAGGCGGGATGGGGAACACTGAAGCTTTCTTT CSVEGGMGNTEAFF
TRBJ2-3 TRBV6-5 TRBD1 once TGTGCCAGCAGATACAGGGGTTTCACGGATACGCAGTATTTT CASRYRGFTDTQYF
TRBJ2-5 TRBV10-3 TRBD2 NA TGTGCCATCTCCGGGACTAGCGGGAGCGTTGGTGAAGAGACCCAGTACTTC CAISGTSGSVGEETQYF
TRBJ2-7 TRBV18 TRBD1 NA TGTGCCAGCTCACCACCGGGACAGACCTACGAGCAGTACTTC CASSPPGQTYEQYF
TRBJ1-4 TRBV21-1 NA NA TGTGCCAGCAGCAAATATAAAAGGGTGGATGAAAAACTGTTTTTT CASSKYKRVDEKLFF
TRBJ1-6 TRBV5-4 NA few TGTGCCAGCAGCTTGGAGGCAGGGTATAATTCACCCCTCCACTTT CASSLEAGYNSPLHF
TRBJ2-5 TRBV2 NA once TGTGCCAGCAGTGATGTCCCGGGACCGTTTGGGACCCAGTACTTC CASSDVPGPFGTQYF
TRBJ1-3 TRBV5-1 NA NA TGCGCCAGCAGCTTGGCGGCCGGTCGTGGCTCTGGAAACACCATATATTTT CASSLAAGRGSGNTIYF
TRBJ1-3 TRBV4-1 TRBD1 medium-sized TGCGCCAGCAGACCCGACAGGGACCCACGAAACACCATATATTTT CASRPDRDPRNTIYF